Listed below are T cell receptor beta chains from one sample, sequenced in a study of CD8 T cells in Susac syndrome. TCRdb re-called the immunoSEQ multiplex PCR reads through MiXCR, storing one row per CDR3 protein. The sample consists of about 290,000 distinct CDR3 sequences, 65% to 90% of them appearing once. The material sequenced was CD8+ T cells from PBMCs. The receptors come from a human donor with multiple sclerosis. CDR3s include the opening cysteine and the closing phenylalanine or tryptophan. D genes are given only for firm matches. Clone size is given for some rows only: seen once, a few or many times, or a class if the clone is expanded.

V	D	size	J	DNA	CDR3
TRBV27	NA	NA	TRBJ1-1	TGTGCCAGCAGTTTTCATCTTGGCACGAACACTGAAGCTTTCTTT	CASSFHLGTNTEAFF
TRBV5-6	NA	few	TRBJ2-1	TGTGCCAGCAGCCTCTCCCGTGGAGGCTACAATGAGCAGTTCTTC	CASSLSRGGYNEQFF
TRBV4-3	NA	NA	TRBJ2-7	TGCGCCAGCAGCCAAGCCCCCGACAGTACCTACGAGCAGTACTTC	CASSQAPDSTYEQYF
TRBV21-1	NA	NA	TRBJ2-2	TGTGCGTACAAAAGGGAGATCCGGGGGACATACACCGGGGAGCTGTTTTTT	CAYKREIRGTYTGELFF
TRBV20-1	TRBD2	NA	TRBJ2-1	TGCAGTGCTAGTCCCCGGTCGAGAGCGGGAGACACTGAGCAGTTCTTC	CSASPRSRAGDTEQFF
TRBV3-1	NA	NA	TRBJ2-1	TGTGCCAGCAGCTTACGCCTACCAGGGAATGAGCAGTTCTTC	CASSLRLPGNEQFF
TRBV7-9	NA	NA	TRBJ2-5	TGTGCCAGCAGCTGGCTCGGGGGCCAAGAGACCCAGTACTTC	CASSWLGGQETQYF
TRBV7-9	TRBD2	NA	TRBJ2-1	TGTGCCAGCAGCTTCTCACTAGCGGGAAGTAATGAGCAGTTCTTC	CASSFSLAGSNEQFF
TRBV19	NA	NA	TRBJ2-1	TGTGCCAGTAGCCATGGGACTCTCCCGGGGAATGAGCAGTTCTTC	CASSHGTLPGNEQFF
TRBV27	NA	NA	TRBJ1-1	TGTGCCAGCACCCAAACTTTGGGGGCCGCAACTTTCTTT	CASTQTLGAATFF
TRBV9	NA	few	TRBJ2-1	TGTGCCAGCAGCCTCGGGCTCAACTACAATGAGCAGTTCTTC	CASSLGLNYNEQFF
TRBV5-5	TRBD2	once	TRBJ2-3	TGTGCCAGCATCCCGAGGGAGGGGCAAAATACGCAGTATTTT	CASIPREGQNTQYF
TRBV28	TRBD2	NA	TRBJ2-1	TGTGCCAGCAGGCCACCGGGACTAGCGGGAGGCGAGCAGTTCTTC	CASRPPGLAGGEQFF
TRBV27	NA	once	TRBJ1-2	TGTGCCAGCAGTCCGTACCGGAACTATGGCTACACCTTC	CASSPYRNYGYTF
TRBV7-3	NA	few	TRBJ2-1	TGTGCCAGCAGCCCATCGGGGCGGTATTACAATGAGCAGTTCTTC	CASSPSGRYYNEQFF
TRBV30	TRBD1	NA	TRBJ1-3	TGTGCCTGGAGTACCTACTCCATGGACAGGGGTTTGCACACCATATATTTT	CAWSTYSMDRGLHTIYF
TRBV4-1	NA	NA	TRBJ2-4	TGCGCCAGCAGTTCAGACTTTTTAGCCAAAAACATTCAGTACTTC	CASSSDFLAKNIQYF
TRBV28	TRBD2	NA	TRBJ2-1	TGTGCCAGCAGTTTAGAAGGGGAGGGTACCTACAATGAGCAGTTCTTC	CASSLEGEGTYNEQFF
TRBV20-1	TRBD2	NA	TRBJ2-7	TGCAGTGTCTTAGACCCTCCTAGCGGGAGCTCCTACGAGCAGTACTTC	CSVLDPPSGSSYEQYF
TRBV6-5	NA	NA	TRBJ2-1	TGTGCCAGCGGGGATCCCGGCAGCTCCTACAATGAGCAGTTCTTC	CASGDPGSSYNEQFF
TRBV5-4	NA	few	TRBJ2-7	TGTGCCAGCAGCTTGGATAGCGGAGGCTACGAGCAGTACTTC	CASSLDSGGYEQYF
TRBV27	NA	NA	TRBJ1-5	TGTGCCAGCGGGGAGGTAGGTCAGCCCCAGCATTTT	CASGEVGQPQHF
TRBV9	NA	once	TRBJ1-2	TGTGCCAGCAGCGGTTGGAAGGGCTCGAACTATGGCTACACCTTC	CASSGWKGSNYGYTF
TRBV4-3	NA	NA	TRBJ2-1	TGCGCCAGCAGCCAAGATAGGTCTCTTTACAATGAGCAGTTCTTC	CASSQDRSLYNEQFF
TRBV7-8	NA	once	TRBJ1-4	TGTGCCAGCAGCTTAAAAGGGGCTCGCTCTAATGAAAAACTGTTTTTT	CASSLKGARSNEKLFF